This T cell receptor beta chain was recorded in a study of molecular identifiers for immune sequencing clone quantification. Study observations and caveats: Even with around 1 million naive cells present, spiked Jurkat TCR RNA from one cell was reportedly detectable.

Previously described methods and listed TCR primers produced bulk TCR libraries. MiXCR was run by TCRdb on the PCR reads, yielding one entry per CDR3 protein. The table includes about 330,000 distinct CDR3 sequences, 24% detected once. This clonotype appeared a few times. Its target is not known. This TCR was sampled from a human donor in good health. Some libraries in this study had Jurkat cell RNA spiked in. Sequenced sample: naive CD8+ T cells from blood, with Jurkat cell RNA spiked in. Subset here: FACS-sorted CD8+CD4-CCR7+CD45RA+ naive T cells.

CDR3 protein: CSARHRGAGAPYEQYF. The CDR3 region has the DNA TGCAGTGCTAGACACCGGGGGGCGGGAGCTCCCTACGAGCAGTACTTC. The chain recombines TRBV20-1 with TRBJ2-7; the D gene is possibly TRBD2 (7 bases). Germline values: CDR1 DFQATT, CDR2 SNEGSKA (reference sequence). Trimming took 2 bases from V and 2 from J, leaving 19 bases between them. The length of the CDR3 is 16 residues.